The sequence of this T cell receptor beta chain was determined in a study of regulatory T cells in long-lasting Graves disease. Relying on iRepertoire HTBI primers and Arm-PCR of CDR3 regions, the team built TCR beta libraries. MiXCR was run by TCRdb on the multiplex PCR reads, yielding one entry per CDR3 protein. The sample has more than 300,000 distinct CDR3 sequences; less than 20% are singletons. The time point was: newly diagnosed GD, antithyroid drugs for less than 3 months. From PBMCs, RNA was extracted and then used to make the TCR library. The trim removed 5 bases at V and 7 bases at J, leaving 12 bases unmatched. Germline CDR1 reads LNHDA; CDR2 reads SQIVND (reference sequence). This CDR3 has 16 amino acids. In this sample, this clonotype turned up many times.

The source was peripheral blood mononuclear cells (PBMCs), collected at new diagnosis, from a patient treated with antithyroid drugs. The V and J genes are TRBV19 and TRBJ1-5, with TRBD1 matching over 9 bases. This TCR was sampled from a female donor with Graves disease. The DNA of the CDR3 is TGTGCCAGTAGTGCGCAGCGACAGGGGGTCTGGCAGCCCCAGCATTTT. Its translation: CASSAQRQGVWQPQHF.